One T cell receptor (beta chain) is described in this entry. The antigen remains unidentified. These data come from a study of graft-versus-host responses after intestinal transplantation. About the study: Anti-thymocyte globulin was used for induction in all recipients, who then took tacrolimus and steroids for 2 to 4 years.

Method: immunoSEQ multiplex PCR; TCRdb's copy keeps in-frame clones and lacks some. The top ten hold 0.75% to 0.95% of the sample, which has around 18,000 clones, 85% to 95% seen once. Study-wide results and caveats: Present in recipient marrow, GvH clones included some that appeared first in ileum or blood.

The sequence was obtained from a human patient who received an intestinal transplant, so some T cells may come from the graft donor. This sample comprised PBMCs, obtained 23 days after intestinal transplant.

The CDR3, as DNA: TGTGCCAGCAGTTTACTAGCGGGCTCCTACGAGCAGTACTTC. Encoded protein: CASSLLAGSYEQYF. The rearrangement links TRBV28 to TRBJ2-5, with TRBD2 matching 8 bases. The J call may not be correct, given that the DNA end is closer to TRBJ2-7. Germline CDR1 is MDHEN and CDR2 is SYDVKM. The CDR3 length is 14 residues.